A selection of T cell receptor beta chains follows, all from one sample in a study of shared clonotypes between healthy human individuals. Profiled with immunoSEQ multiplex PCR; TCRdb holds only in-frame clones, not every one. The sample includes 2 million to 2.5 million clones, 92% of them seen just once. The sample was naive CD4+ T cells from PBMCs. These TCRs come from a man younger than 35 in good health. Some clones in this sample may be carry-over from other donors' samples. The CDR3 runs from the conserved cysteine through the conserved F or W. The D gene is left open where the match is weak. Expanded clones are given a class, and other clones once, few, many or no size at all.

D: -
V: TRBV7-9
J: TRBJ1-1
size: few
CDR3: CASTKGGNTEAFF
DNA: TGTGCCAGCACCAAGGGAGGGAACACTGAAGCTTTCTTT

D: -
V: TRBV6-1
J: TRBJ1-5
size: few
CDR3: CASSDPQGFGQPQHF
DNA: TGTGCCAGCAGTGACCCCCAGGGTTTCGGTCAGCCCCAGCATTTT

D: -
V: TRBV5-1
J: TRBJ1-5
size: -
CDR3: CASSLGQENQPQHF
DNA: TGCGCCAGCAGCTTGGGCCAGGAGAATCAGCCCCAGCATTTT

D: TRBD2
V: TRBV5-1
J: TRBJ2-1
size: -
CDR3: CASSPIAGGPNEQFF
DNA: TGCGCCAGCAGCCCTATAGCGGGAGGGCCTAATGAGCAGTTCTTC

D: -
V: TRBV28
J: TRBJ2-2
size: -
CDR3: CASSLRQGAGGNTGELFF
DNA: TGTGCCAGCAGTTTACGACAGGGTGCCGGGGGGAACACCGGGGAGCTGTTTTTT

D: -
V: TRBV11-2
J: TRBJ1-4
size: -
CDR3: CASSLRTDEKLFF
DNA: TGTGCCAGCAGCCTCAGGACGGATGAAAAACTGTTTTTT

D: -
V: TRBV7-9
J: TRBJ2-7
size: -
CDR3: CASSLAGRAPYEQYF
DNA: TGTGCCAGCAGCTTGGCGGGCAGGGCCCCCTACGAGCAGTACTTC

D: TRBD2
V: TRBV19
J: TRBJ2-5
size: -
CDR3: CASTLAGTETQYF
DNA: TGTGCCAGTACACTAGCGGGTACCGAGACCCAGTACTTC

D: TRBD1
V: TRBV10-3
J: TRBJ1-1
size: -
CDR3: CAAKGQENTEAFF
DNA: TGTGCCGCCAAGGGACAGGAGAACACTGAAGCTTTCTTT

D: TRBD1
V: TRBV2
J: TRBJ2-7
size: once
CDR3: CASKTGQGSYEQYF
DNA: TGTGCCAGTAAGACGGGACAGGGATCCTACGAGCAGTACTTC

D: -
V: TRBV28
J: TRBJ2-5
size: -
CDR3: CASTDNQETQYF
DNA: TGTGCCAGCACGGACAACCAAGAGACCCAGTACTTC

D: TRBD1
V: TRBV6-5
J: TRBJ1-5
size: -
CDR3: CASSYFGQGSNQPQHF
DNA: TGTGCCAGCAGTTACTTTGGACAGGGTAGCAATCAGCCCCAGCATTTT

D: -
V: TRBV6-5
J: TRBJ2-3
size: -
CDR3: CASSYSSDREADTQYF
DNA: TGTGCCAGCAGTTACTCCAGCGACAGGGAGGCAGATACGCAGTATTTT

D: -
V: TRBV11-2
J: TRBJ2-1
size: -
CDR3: CASSPALSSYNEQFF
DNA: TGTGCCAGCAGCCCAGCCCTAAGTAGTTACAATGAGCAGTTCTTC

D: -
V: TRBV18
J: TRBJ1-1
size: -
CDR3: CASSPPSTGDEAFF
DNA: TGTGCCAGCTCACCACCGTCCACGGGGGATGAAGCTTTCTTT

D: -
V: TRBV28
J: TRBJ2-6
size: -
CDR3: CASREGPHAGANVLTF
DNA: TGTGCCAGCAGGGAGGGCCCCCACGCTGGGGCCAACGTCCTGACTTTC

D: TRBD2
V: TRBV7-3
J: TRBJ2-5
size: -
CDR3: CASSPGVSGGTQYF
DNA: TGTGCCAGCAGCCCTGGGGTCTCGGGGGGGACCCAGTACTTC

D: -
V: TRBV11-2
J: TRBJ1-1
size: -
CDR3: CASSLRRNTEAFF
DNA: TGTGCCAGCAGCTTAAGAAGGAACACTGAAGCTTTCTTT

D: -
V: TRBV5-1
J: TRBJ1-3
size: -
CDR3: CASSSRLGDSGNTIYF
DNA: TGCGCCAGCAGCTCCAGGTTGGGGGACTCTGGAAACACCATATATTTT

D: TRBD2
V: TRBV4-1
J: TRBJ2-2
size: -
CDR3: CASSPGLAGSGELFF
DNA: TGCGCCAGCAGCCCAGGACTAGCGGGATCCGGGGAGCTGTTTTTT

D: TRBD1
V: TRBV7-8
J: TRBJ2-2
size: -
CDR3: CASSPGTGNTGELFF
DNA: TGTGCCAGCAGCCCCGGGACAGGGAACACCGGGGAGCTGTTTTTT

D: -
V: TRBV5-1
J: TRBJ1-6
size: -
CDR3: CASSLSTDNSPLHF
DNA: TGCGCCAGCAGCTTATCTACAGATAATTCACCCCTCCACTTT

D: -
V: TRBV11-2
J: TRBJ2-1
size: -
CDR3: CASSLETINNEQFF
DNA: TGTGCCAGCAGCTTAGAGACAATTAACAATGAGCAGTTCTTC

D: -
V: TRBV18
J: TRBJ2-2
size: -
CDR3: CASSQGTGLELFF
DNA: TGTGCCAGCTCACAGGGAACGGGGCTGGAGCTGTTTTTT

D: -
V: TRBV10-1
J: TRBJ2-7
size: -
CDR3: CASSEGQSGLEQYF
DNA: TGCGCCAGCAGTGAGGGTCAATCAGGGCTCGAGCAGTACTTC

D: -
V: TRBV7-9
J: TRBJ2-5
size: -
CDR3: CASSPWRGLPETQYF
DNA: TGTGCCAGCAGCCCCTGGAGGGGTCTTCCAGAGACCCAGTACTTC

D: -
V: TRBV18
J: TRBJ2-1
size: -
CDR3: CASSPAAGLYHEQFF
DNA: TGTGCCAGCTCACCCGCGGCAGGCCTATACCATGAGCAGTTCTTC

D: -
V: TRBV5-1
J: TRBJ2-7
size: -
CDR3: CASSFGDATYEQYF
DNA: TGCGCCAGCAGCTTCGGGGACGCGACCTACGAGCAGTACTTC